This section outlines one T cell receptor beta chain sequence together with its context. This sample is drawn from a study of T-cell reconstitution after alpha-beta-depleted transplantation in children. Unique molecular identifiers were built into the TCRbeta library. TCRdb analysed the PCR reads with MiXCR anew, one entry per CDR3 protein. The repertoire holds fewer than 550,000 distinct CDR3 sequences, about an eighth seen once, with around 15% in the top ten. The CDR3 sequence is 15 residues long. This specimen was PBMCs, mostly from graft donor cells, taken 180 days after TCRalphabeta/CD19-depleted stem cell transplant. This sequence joins TRBV21-1 and TRBJ2-2; the D segment call TRBD1 is taken from the table without a DNA check. TRBV21-1 is shown as a pseudogene. This TCR came from a female patient aged 2-15 years who had a stem cell transplant for aplastic anemia, so the T cells may come from the graft donor. Here the CDR3 reads CASSPPTVNTGELFF. The CDR3 bases are TGTGCCAGCAGCCCCCCAACAGTGAACACCGGGGAGCTGTTTTTT.